This TCR beta chain was sequenced for a study of blood T cell repertoires in COVID-19. Overall study context: Samples of COVID-19 (acute and convalescent) were obtained from the United States, Italy and Spain.

Trimming removed 6 bases at V and 6 bases at J, with 11 bases between. CDR1 SNHLY and CDR2 FYNNEI come from the germline V gene. CDR3 length equals 12 residues. Method: immunoSEQ multiplex PCR; TCRdb's copy keeps in-frame clones and lacks some. The repertoire holds roughly 110,000 clones, around 88% seen once, with 5.5% to 8% in the top ten. This TCR was sampled from a middle-aged man with active or convalescent COVID-19. The sample was peripheral blood. The chain links TRBV2 to TRBJ2-5; D call uncertain. In DNA form, the CDR3 reads TGTGCCAGCAGCGTCCCTAAGAAGACCCAGTACTTC. This gives the protein CASSVPKKTQYF.